The 3 T cell receptor beta chains reported below all come from one sample, sequenced in a study of beta chain features in type 1 diabetes. Since all of the isolated RNA was reverse transcribed, expressed TCRB transcripts were what got sequenced. Generated by immunoSEQ multiplex PCR, the TCRdb table keeps only in-frame clones and is missing some. Among around 300,000 clones listed, 11% were seen once. Sequencing was performed on naive CD4+ T cells from blood. Every receptor here comes from a woman aged 30 to 39 in good health.

This clone turned up a few times. The chain couples TRBV7-2 to TRBJ2-7; 15 bases are a match to TRBD2. The CDR3 runs to 17 residues. V shed 1 base, J shed 2 bases, and the junction held 3 bases outside the gene matches. Per the germline V gene, CDR1 is SGHTA and CDR2 is FQGNSA. The CDR3 DNA follows: TGTGCCAGCAGCTTAGTGGGACTAGCGGGAGGTACCTACGAGCAGTACTTC. This translates into CASSLVGLAGGTYEQYF.

V usage is TRBV9 and J usage is TRBJ2-1; D possibly corresponds to TRBD2 (5 bases). This CDR3 has 16 residues. Germline CDR1 reads SGDLS; CDR2 reads YYNGEE. V was pared by 1 base and J by 0 bases, with 11 bases between. This CDR3 reads CASSVSPGISYNEQFF. For the CDR3, the DNA is TGTGCCAGCAGCGTATCCCCGGGAATCTCCTACAATGAGCAGTTCTTC.

The sample holds a few counts of this clone. This CDR3 reads CASSDRVGQPQHF. The CDR3 nucleotides read TGTGCCAGCAGTGACAGGGTCGGCCAGCCCCAGCATTTT. The V gene is TRBV25-1, the J gene TRBJ1-5, with a weak D call TRBD1 (5 bases). V was trimmed by 3 bases and J by 7 bases, leaving 10 bases between them. There are 13 residues in the CDR3. CDR1 and CDR2 (germline): MGHDK, SYGVNS. Full variable domain (outside the CDR3, taken from reference TRBV25-1 and TRBJ1-5): EADIYQTPRYLVIGTGKKITLECSQTMGHDKMYWYQQDPGMELHLIHYSYGVNSTEKGDLSSESTVSRIRTEHFPLTLESARPSHTSQYLCASSDRVGQPQHFGDGTRLSIL.